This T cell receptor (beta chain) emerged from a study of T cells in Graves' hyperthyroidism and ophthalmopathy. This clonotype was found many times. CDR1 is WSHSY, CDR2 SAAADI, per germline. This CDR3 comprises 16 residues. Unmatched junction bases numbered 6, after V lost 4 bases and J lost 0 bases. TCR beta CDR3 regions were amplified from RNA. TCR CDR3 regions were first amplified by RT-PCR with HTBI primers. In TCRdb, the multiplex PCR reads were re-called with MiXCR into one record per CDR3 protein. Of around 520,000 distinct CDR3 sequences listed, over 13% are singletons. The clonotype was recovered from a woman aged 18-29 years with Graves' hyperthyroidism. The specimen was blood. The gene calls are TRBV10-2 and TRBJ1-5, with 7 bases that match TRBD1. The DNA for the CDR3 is TGCGCCAGCAGTGGACAGGGCAGTTTTAGCAATCAGCCCCAGCATTTT. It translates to CASSGQGSFSNQPQHF.